A single sample is the source of the 12 T cell receptor beta chains below, sequenced in a study of blood T cell repertoires in COVID-19. Some clones are missing from TCRdb's copy, which holds only in-frame ones; the method was immunoSEQ multiplex PCR. The sample lists about 130,000 clones, approximately 74% occurring once. The sequencing sample was made of peripheral blood. These receptors were taken from a woman aged 65 to 85 with acute or convalescent COVID-19.

The chain has TRBV15 and TRBJ2-7; 14 bases align to TRBD2. The CDR3 sequence is 15 residues long. With V trimmed by 8 bases and J by 3 bases, 6 bases remained unmatched. Germline values: CDR1 LNHNV, CDR2 YYDKDF (reference sequence). CDR3 DNA: TGTGCCACCGAACTTGGGACTAGCGGGAGCTACGAGCAGTACTTC. Protein product: CATELGTSGSYEQYF.

The CDR3 coding sequence is TGCGCCAGCAGGTGGGACATAACCTACGAGCAGTACTTC. Its translation is CASRWDITYEQYF. This sequence joins TRBV10-2 and TRBJ2-7; D possibly corresponds to TRBD1 (6 bases). Germline loops: CDR1 WSHSY, CDR2 SAAADI. V lost 6 bases to trimming and J lost 2 bases, with 11 bases between them. This CDR3 comprises 13 residues.

The chain combines TRBV19 with TRBJ2-5; possibly TRBD1 for D (6 bases). The CDR3 totals 14 residues. V was pared by 4 bases and J by 0 bases, with 9 bases between. Per the germline V gene, CDR1 is LNHDA and CDR2 is SQIVND (reference sequence). This chain's CDR3 is CASSSRDNQETQYF. CDR3 DNA: TGTGCCAGTAGTAGCCGGGACAACCAAGAGACCCAGTACTTC.

The gene calls are TRBV3-1 (or the pseudogene TRBV3-2) and TRBJ1-2; TRBD1 matches 7 bases. V gave up 1 base and J gave up 7 bases; unmatched junction bases: 6. CDR1 and CDR2 (germline): LGHDT, YNNKEL (reference sequence). This CDR3 is built from 14 residues. The CDR3, as DNA: TGTGCCAGCAGCCAAGGACAGGGTGAGGCTGGCTACACCTTC. Translation gives CASSQGQGEAGYTF.

This clone was seen at least ten times. The chain couples TRBV6-5 to TRBJ1-2, with TRBD1 identical over 7 bases. Germline V gene data show CDR1 as MNHEY and CDR2 as SVGAGI. J gave up 2 bases and V 7 bases, and 1 base lay outside the gene matches. The CDR3 is made up of 12 amino acids. The CDR3 protein is CASKTGNYGYTF. The CDR3 region has the DNA TGTGCCAGCAAGACAGGGAACTATGGCTACACCTTC.

The chain couples TRBV19 to TRBJ2-7; D unclear. The V and J ends lost 2 bases and 4 bases respectively, with 9 bases between them. Germline V gene data show CDR1 as LNHDA and CDR2 as SQIVND (reference sequence). The CDR3 runs to 13 residues. The DNA of the CDR3 is TGTGCCAGTAGTATAACCTTGGCATACGAGCAGTACTTC. This sequence encodes CASSITLAYEQYF.

The rearrangement links TRBV3-1 (or the pseudogene TRBV3-2) to TRBJ2-1; D might be TRBD2 (6 bases). Looked up from germline, CDR1 is LGHDT and CDR2 is YNNKEL (reference sequence). The CDR3 has 14 amino acids. V was pared by 0 bases and J by 12 bases, with 15 bases between. As DNA, the CDR3 is TGTGCCAGCAGCCAAGATATCGGAGGGGCTAGGCAGTTCTTC. Its translation: CASSQDIGGARQFF.

This clone showed up just once. The rearrangement links TRBV11-2 to TRBJ2-7; TRBD2 might be the D (6 bases). Trimming shortened V by 4 bases and J by 2 bases, and 18 bases separated the two germline ends. The germline V gene has CDR1 SGHAT and CDR2 FQNNGV. The CDR3 loop spans 16 amino acids. DNA of the CDR3: TGTGCCAGCAGCTCCCCCCGGGGGTCTAGGACCTACGAGCAGTACTTC. This codes for CASSSPRGSRTYEQYF.

The gene calls are TRBV12-5 and TRBJ1-3; D ambiguous. This CDR3 has 17 amino acids. Trimming took 5 bases from V and 6 from J, leaving 23 bases between them. In germline, CDR1 is LGHNT, CDR2 FRNRAP. CDR3 in DNA: TGTGCTAGTGGTATCCGGGGTGGGTTCCAAGCGGAAAACACCATATATTTT. Translating it yields CASGIRGGFQAENTIYF.

The rearrangement joins TRBV4-3 to TRBJ1-2, with 7 positions matching TRBD1. The CDR3 is 15 residues long. The ends lost 1 base at V and 2 bases at J; junction bases unmatched: 4. The germline V gene encodes CDR1 LGHNA and CDR2 YSLEER. The CDR3 protein is CASSQAQGGNYGYTF. CDR3 in DNA: TGCGCCAGCAGCCAAGCCCAGGGGGGAAACTATGGCTACACCTTC.

This sequence joins TRBV4-1 and TRBJ2-7, with a tentative D call TRBD2 (5 bases). The CDR3 contains 14 residues. V was clipped by 4 bases and J by 1 base, with 11 bases between them. Germline lookup yields CDR1 MGHRA and CDR2 YSYEKL. The CDR3 sequence: CASSPLLGSYEQYF. CDR3 bases: TGCGCCAGCAGCCCTTTACTAGGATCCTACGAGCAGTACTTC.

The chain carries TRBV7-2 and TRBJ2-3, with 8 nucleotides matching TRBD2. The J segment lost 1 base and the V segment lost 5 bases, leaving 8 bases of the junction unmatched. Germline loops: CDR1 SGHTA, CDR2 FQGNSA. The CDR3 runs to 16 residues. The CDR3 nucleotides are TGTGCCAGCAGCAAACGCCTTAGCGGGGGCACAGATACGCAGTATTTT. It yields the protein CASSKRLSGGTDTQYF.